Sequencing of this TCR beta chain was carried out in a study of T cell clonality in common variable immunodeficiency. General observations from the study: Compared with healthy controls, CVID subjects showed increased TCRbeta clonality, mostly in about a third.

Ten or more counts support this clone. Its antigen is not known. Read sequence stops 3 residues before the CDR3 end, and the germline J gene provides the missing end. Generated by immunoSEQ multiplex PCR, the TCRdb table keeps only in-frame clones and is missing some. The sample holds some 33,000 clones, and no clone turns up only once. Trimming cost V 5 bases and J 4 bases; bases outside gene matches: 3. CDR1 and CDR2 (germline): SNHLY, FYNNEI. The CDR3 is 14 residues long. Blood samples were heparinized, about 4.5 to 8.5 ml per donor. This TCR came from a person aged 18-70 years in good health. The chain combines TRBV2 with TRBJ2-2; 8 bases match TRBD2. The specimen sequenced was peripheral blood mononuclear cells. CDR3 sequence: CASSSGRSTGELFF. The DNA read from the CDR3 is TGTGCCAGCAGTAGCGGGAGATCCACCGGGGAG.